This record looks at one TCR beta chain sequence and its context. The record originates from a study of blood T cell repertoires in COVID-19. In the study overall: Researchers got acute and convalescent COVID-19 samples from the United States, Italy and Spain. PBMCs, B-cell-depleted T cells, or T cells provided the cDNA or gDNA that made up the material.

The V gene end was trimmed by 7 bases and the J gene end by 3 bases; junction bases not matched to a gene: 6. Germline values: CDR1 SNHLY, CDR2 FYNNEI. CDR3 length: 13 residues. Source study methods: Cell counts per sample came from amplifying reference gene primers. Measured with immunoSEQ multiplex PCR; TCRdb has only the in-frame clones, and not every one. For V, J and clone size, that table is used; D and trimming come from the DNA. The profile shows 80,000 to 100,000 clones, approximately 80% of them singletons. The chain couples TRBV2 to TRBJ2-7, with TRBD2 matching 7 bases. Material: peripheral blood. The sequence was obtained from a human donor in a cohort sampled during active COVID-19. CDR3 coding DNA: TGTGCCAGCACCCGGGGGAGGGACTACGAGCAGTACTTC. As protein: CASTRGRDYEQYF.